The T cell receptor (beta chain) described here comes from a study of blood T cell repertoires in COVID-19. With V trimmed by 1 base and J by 6 bases, 3 bases remained unmatched. This CDR3 region has 14 residues. Germline CDR1 and CDR2: SGDLS and YYNGEE. Data came from immunoSEQ multiplex PCR; TCRdb stores just in-frame clones and leaves some out. Among 250,000 to 300,000 clones listed, 70% to 90% were seen once. This TCR came from an older woman with acute or convalescent COVID-19. V usage is TRBV9 and J usage is TRBJ2-1; 8 bases line up with TRBD2. The material sequenced was peripheral blood. The CDR3 coding sequence is TGTGCCAGCAGCGTAACTAGCGGCAGCAATGAGCAGTTCTTC. It encodes CASSVTSGSNEQFF.